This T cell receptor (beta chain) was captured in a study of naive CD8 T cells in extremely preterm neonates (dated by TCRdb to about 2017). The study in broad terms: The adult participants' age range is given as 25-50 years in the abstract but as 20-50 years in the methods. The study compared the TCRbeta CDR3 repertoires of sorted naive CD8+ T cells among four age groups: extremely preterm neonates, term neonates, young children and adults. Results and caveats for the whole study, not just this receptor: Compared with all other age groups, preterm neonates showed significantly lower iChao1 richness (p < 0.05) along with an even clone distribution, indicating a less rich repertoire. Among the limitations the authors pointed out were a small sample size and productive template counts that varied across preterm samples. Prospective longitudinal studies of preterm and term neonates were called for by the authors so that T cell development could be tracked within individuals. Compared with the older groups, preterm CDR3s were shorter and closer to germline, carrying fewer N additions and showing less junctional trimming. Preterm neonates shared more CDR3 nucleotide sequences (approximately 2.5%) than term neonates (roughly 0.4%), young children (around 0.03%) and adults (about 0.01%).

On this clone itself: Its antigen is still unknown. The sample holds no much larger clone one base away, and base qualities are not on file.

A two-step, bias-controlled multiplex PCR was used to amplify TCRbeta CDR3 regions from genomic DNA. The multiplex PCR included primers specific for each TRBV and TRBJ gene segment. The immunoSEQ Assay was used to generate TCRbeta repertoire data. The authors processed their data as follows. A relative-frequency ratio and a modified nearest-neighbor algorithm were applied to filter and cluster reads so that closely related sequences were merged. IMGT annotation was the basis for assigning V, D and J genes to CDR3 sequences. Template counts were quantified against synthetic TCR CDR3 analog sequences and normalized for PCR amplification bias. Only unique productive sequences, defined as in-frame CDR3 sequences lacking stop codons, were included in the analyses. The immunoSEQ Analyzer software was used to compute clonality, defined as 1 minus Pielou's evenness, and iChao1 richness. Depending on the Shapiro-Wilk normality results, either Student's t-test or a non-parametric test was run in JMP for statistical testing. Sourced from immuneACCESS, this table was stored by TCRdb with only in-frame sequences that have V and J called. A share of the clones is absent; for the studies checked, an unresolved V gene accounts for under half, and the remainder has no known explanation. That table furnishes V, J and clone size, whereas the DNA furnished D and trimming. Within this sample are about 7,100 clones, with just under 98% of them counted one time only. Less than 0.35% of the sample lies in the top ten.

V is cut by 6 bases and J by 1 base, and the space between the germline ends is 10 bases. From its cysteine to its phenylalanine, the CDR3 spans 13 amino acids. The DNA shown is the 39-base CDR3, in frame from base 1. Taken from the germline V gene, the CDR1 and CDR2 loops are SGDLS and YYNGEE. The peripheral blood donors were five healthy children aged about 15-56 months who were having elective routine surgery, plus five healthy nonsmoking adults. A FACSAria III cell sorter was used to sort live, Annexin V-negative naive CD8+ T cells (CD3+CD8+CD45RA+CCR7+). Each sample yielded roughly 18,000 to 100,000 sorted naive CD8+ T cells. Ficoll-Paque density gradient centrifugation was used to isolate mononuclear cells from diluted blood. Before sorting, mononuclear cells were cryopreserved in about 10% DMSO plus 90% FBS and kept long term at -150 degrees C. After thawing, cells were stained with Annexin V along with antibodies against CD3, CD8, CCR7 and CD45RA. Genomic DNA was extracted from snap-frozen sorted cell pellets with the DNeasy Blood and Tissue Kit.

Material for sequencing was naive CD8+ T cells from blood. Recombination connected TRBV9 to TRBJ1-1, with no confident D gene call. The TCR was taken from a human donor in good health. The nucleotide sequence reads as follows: TGTGCCAGCACCCGACCAGGGAACACTGAAGCTTTCTTT. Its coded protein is CASTRPGNTEAFF. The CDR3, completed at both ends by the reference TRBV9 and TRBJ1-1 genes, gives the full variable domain DSGVTQTPKHLITATGQRVTLRCSPRSGDLSVYWYQQSLDQGLQFLIQYYNGEERAKGNILERFSAQQFPDLHSELNLSSLELGDSALYFCASTRPGNTEAFFGQGTRLTVV.